The clone carrying this TCR beta chain was counted once. The same CDR3 is also encoded by other DNA sequences in this sample. These data belong to a study of shared clonotypes between healthy human individuals. The CDR3 is made up of 10 amino acids. Trimming stripped 6 bases from V and 4 bases from J, with 3 bases between. Germline loops: CDR1 MNHNS, CDR2 SASEGT. The method was immunoSEQ multiplex PCR; TCRdb's version includes in-frame clones alone and lacks a portion of them. The sample has about 1.1 million clones, approximately 80% seen once. The receptor was derived from a man between 18 and 35 years old in good health. Some clones in this sample may be carry-over from other donors' samples. The chain employs TRBV6-1 and TRBJ2-5; D is ambiguous. The sequencing sample was made of memory CD4+ T cells from PBMCs. Regarding subset: CD45RA-negative fraction. The CDR3 region is CASSTETQYF. As DNA, the CDR3 is TGTGCCAGCAGCACAGAGACCCAGTACTTC.